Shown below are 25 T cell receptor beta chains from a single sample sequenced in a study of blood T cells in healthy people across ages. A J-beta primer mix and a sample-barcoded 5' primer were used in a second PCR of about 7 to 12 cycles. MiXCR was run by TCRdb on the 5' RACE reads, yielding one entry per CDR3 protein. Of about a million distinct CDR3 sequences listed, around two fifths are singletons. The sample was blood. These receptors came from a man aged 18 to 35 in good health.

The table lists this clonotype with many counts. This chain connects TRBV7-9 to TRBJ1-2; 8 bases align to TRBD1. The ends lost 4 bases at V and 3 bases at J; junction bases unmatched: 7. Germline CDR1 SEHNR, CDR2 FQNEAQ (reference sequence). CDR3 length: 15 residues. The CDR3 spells CASSSRTGIDYGYTF. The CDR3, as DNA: TGTGCCAGCAGCTCTCGGACAGGGATAGACTATGGCTACACCTTC.

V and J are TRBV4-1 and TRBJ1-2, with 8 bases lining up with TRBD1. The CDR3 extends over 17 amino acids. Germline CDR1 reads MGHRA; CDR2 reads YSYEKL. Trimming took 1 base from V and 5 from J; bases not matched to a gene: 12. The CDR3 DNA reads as TGCGCCAGCAGCCAAGTTCCAGTTGGGGGGACAGGTTATGGCTACACCTTC. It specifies CASSQVPVGGTGYGYTF.

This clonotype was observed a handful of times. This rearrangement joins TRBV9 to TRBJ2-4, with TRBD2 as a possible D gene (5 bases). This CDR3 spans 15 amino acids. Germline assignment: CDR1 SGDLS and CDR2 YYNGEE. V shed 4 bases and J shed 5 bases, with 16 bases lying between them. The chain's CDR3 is CASSPMEAGQNIQYF. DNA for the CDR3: TGTGCCAGCAGCCCCATGGAGGCCGGCCAAAACATTCAGTACTTC.

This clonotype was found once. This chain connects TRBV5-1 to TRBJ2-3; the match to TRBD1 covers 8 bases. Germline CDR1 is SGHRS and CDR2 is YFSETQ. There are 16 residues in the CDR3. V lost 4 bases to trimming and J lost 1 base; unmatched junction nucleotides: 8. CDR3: CASSPLPGQGTDTQYF. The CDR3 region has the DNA TGCGCCAGCAGCCCCCTACCGGGACAGGGCACAGATACGCAGTATTTT.

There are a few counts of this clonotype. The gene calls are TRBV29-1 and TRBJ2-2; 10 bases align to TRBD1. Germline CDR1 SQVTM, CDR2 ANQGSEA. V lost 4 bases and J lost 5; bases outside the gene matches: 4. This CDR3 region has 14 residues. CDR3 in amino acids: CSVGDRGRTGELFF. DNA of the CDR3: TGCAGCGTTGGGGACAGGGGTCGGACCGGGGAGCTGTTTTTT.

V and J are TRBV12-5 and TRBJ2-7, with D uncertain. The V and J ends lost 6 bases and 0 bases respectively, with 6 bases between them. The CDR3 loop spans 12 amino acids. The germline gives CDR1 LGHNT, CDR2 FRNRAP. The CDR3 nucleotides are TGTGCTAGTGGCCGGAACTCCTACGAGCAGTACTTC. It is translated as CASGRNSYEQYF.

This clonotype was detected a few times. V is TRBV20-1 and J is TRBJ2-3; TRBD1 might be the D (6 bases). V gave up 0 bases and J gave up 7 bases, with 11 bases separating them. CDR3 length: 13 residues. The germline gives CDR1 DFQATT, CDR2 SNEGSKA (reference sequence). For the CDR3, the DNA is TGCAGTGCTAGAGACAGGGGCCTGAATACGCAGTATTTT. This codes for CSARDRGLNTQYF.

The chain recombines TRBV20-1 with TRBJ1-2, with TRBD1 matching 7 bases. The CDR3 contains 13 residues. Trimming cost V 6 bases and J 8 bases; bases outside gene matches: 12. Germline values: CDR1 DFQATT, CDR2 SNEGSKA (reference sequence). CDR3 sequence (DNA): TGCAGTGCCCCCCCCTTGACAGGGAGAGGCTACACCTTC. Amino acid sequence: CSAPPLTGRGYTF.

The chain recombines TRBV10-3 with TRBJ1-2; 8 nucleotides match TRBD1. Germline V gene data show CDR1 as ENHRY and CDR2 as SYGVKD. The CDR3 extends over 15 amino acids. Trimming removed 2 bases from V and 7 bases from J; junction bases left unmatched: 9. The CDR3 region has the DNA TGTGCCATCAGTGAGAGACAGGGGAATCGGCGTGGCTACACCTTC. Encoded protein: CAISERQGNRRGYTF.

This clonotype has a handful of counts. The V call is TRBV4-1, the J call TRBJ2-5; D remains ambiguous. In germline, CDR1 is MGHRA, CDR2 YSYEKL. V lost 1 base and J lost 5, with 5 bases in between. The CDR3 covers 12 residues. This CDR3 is CASSQVSETQYF. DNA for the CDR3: TGCGCCAGCAGCCAAGTTTCGGAGACCCAGTACTTC.

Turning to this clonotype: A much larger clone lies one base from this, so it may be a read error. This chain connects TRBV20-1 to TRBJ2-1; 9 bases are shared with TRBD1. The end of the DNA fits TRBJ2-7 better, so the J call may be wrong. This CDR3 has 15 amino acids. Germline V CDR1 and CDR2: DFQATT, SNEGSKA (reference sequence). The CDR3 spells CSAREGTGTYNEQYF. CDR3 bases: TGCAGTGCTAGAGAGGGGACAGGGACCTACAATGAGCAGTACTTC.

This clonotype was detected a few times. Here the CDR3 reads CASSAPGQGMAEAFF. The CDR3 DNA reads as TGTGCCAGCAGCGCCCCGGGACAGGGGATGGCTGAAGCTTTCTTT. The chain carries TRBV13 and TRBJ1-1; 10 bases map to TRBD1. The germline V gene has CDR1 PRHDT and CDR2 FYEKMQ (reference sequence). This CDR3 is 15 amino acids long. Trimming cost V 5 bases and J 6 bases; bases outside gene matches: 9.

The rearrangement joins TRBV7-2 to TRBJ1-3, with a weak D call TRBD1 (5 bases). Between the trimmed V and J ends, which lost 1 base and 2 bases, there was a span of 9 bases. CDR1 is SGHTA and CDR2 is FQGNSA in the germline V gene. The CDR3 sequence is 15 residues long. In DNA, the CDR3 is TGTGCCAGCAGCTTAGAGCGGGGGACTGGAAACACCATATATTTT. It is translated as CASSLERGTGNTIYF.

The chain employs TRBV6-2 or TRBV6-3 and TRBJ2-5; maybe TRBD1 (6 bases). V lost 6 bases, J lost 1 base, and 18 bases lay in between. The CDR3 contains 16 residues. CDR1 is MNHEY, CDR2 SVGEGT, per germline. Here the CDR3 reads CASSNRDGLRQETQYF. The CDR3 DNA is TGTGCCAGCAGCAACAGGGACGGACTCCGCCAAGAGACCCAGTACTTC.

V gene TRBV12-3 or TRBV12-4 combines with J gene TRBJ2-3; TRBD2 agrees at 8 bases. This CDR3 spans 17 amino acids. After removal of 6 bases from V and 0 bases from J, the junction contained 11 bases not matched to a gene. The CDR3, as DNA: TGTGCCAGCAGCCCCGGGGGGGCTACGGATAGCACAGATACGCAGTATTTT. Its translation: CASSPGGATDSTDTQYF.

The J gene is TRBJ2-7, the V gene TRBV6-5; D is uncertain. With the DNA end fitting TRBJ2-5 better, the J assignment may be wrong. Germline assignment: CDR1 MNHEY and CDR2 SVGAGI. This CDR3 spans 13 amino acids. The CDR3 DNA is TGTGCCAGCCGCCTGGGGTTTAGGGAGACCCAGTACTTC. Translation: CASRLGFRETQYF.

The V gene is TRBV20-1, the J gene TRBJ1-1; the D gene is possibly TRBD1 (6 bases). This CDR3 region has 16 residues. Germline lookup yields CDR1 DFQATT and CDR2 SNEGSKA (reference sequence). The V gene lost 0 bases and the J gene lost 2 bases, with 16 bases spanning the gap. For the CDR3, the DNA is TGCAGTGCTAGAGATTTTGGACAGCTCTCCAACACTGAAGCTTTCTTT. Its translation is CSARDFGQLSNTEAFF.

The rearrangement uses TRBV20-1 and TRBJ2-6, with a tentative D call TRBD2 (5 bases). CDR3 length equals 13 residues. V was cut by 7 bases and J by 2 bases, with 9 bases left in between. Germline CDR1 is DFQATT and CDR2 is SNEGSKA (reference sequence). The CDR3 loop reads CSVERAGANVLTF. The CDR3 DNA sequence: TGCAGTGTTGAGAGGGCTGGGGCCAACGTCCTGACTTTC.

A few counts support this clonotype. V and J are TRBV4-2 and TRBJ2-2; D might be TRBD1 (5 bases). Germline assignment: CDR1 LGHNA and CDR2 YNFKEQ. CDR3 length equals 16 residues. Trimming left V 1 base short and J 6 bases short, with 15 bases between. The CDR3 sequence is CASSQVFRVLAGELFF. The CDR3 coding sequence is TGTGCCAGCAGCCAAGTATTCAGGGTGCTCGCCGGGGAGCTGTTTTTT.

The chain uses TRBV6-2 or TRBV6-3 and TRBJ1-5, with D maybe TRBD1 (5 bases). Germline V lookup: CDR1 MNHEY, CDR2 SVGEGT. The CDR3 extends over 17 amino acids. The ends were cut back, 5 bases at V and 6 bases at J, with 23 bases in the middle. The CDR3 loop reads CASSPPQDSGQSQPQHF. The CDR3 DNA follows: TGTGCCAGCAGTCCGCCACAGGATTCGGGTCAGAGTCAGCCCCAGCATTTT.

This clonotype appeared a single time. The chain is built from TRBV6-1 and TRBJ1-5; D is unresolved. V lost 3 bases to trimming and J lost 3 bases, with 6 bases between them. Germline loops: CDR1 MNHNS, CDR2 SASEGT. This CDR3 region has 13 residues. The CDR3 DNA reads TGTGCCAGCAGTGAGGGCGCCAATCAGCCCCAGCATTTT. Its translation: CASSEGANQPQHF.

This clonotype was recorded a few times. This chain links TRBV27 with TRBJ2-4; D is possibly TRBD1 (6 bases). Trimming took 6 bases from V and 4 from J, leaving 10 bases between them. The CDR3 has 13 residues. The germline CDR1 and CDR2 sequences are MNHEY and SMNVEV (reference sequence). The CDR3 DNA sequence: TGTGCCAGCAGGAGGGACACAAAAAACATTCAGTACTTC. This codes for CASRRDTKNIQYF.

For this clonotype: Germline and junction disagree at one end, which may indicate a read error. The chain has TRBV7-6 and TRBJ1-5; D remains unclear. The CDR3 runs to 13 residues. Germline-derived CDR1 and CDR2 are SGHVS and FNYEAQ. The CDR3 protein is CANSSHPNQPQHF. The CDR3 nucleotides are TGTGCCAACAGCTCACATCCTAATCAGCCCCAGCATTTT.

Here the CDR3 DNA reads TGTGCCAGCAGCCAAGATATTGGCCTAGCCACCTACAATGAGCAGTACTTC. It encodes CASSQDIGLATYNEQYF. This chain joins TRBV14 and TRBJ2-5, with D tentatively TRBD2 (5 bases). V lost 0 bases and J lost 11, with 25 bases in between. The CDR3 is 17 residues long. Germline V lookup: CDR1 SGHDN, CDR2 FVKESK.

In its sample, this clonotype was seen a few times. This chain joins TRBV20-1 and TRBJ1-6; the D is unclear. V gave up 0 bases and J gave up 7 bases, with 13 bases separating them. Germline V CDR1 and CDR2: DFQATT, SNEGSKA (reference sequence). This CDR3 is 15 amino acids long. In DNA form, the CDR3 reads TGCAGTGCTAGAGATGGTGGGGAAAGGAATTCACCCCTCCACTTT. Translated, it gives CSARDGGERNSPLHF.